Below are 25 T cell receptor beta chains sequenced from a single sample in a study of blood T cells in healthy people across ages. Using a J-beta primer mix together with a sample-barcoded 5' primer, a second PCR was run for 7 to 11 cycles. TCRdb fed the 5' RACE reads into MiXCR, producing one record per CDR3 protein. The data contain around 1,500,000 distinct CDR3 sequences, under 30% of them singletons. Sequencing was done on a sample of blood. These receptors were obtained from a woman between 25 and 40 years old in good health.

This clonotype was counted a few times. The chain combines TRBV7-9 with TRBJ2-1, with D unclear. The CDR3 has 14 amino acids. Germline V CDR1 and CDR2: SEHNR, FQNEAQ (reference sequence). V gave up 2 bases and J gave up 12 bases, with 17 bases separating them. CDR3 bases: TGTGCCAGCAGCTTACACAGAACATTCGTCTCGCAGTTCTTC. It translates to CASSLHRTFVSQFF.

This clonotype appeared a few times. The V call is TRBV29-1, the J call TRBJ1-2; D unresolved. Germline-derived CDR1 and CDR2 are SQVTM and ANQGSEA. This CDR3 comprises 12 residues. Trimming removed 1 base from V and 4 bases from J, with 7 bases in between. Here the CDR3 reads CSVEVGSYGYTF. The DNA for the CDR3 is TGCAGCGTTGAAGTAGGGTCCTATGGCTACACCTTC.

The CDR3 bases are TGTGCCAGCAGCTTCGGGAGTACACTAGTGGAAAATGAGCAGTTCTTC. Its protein product is CASSFGSTLVENEQFF. This chain uses TRBV11-3 with TRBJ2-1, with D perhaps matching TRBD2 (6 bases). CDR1 SGHNT and CDR2 YENEEA come from the germline V gene. The CDR3 extends over 16 amino acids. With 3 bases removed from V and 7 bases from J, the gap between germline ends came to 19 bases.

This clonotype has a count of ten or more. This rearrangement joins TRBV25-1 to TRBJ2-5; 10 bases align to TRBD2. CDR1 MGHDK and CDR2 SYGVNS come from the germline V gene. CDR3 size: 16 residues. J lost 5 bases, V lost 1 base, and 7 bases had no gene match. CDR3 region: CASSESSGSIGETQYF. The CDR3 coding sequence is TGTGCCAGCAGTGAATCTAGCGGGAGTATAGGGGAGACCCAGTACTTC. The full variable domain, its missing parts supplied by reference TRBV25-1 and TRBJ2-5, is EADIYQTPRYLVIGTGKKITLECSQTMGHDKMYWYQQDPGMELHLIHYSYGVNSTEKGDLSSESTVSRIRTEHFPLTLESARPSHTSQYLCASSESSGSIGETQYFGPGTRLLVL.

There are many counts of this clonotype. The chain uses TRBV10-3 and TRBJ2-1, with 14 bases that match TRBD2. Per the germline V gene, CDR1 is ENHRY and CDR2 is SYGVKD. The J segment lost 6 bases and the V segment lost 6 bases, leaving 4 bases of the junction unmatched. The CDR3 has 15 residues. CDR3: CAISGGLAGGNEQFF. The CDR3 DNA reads as TGTGCCATCAGCGGAGGACTAGCGGGAGGCAATGAGCAGTTCTTC.

This clonotype was found many times. The chain recombines TRBV5-1 with TRBJ2-4; weak D call: TRBD2 (7 bases). This CDR3 has 15 residues. The ends were cut back, 0 bases at V and 6 bases at J, with 13 bases in the middle. CDR1 is SGHRS and CDR2 is YFSETQ in the germline V gene. In DNA form, the CDR3 reads TGCGCCAGCAGCTTGGGGGCCGGGGGGCGAAACATTCAGTACTTC. Protein sequence: CASSLGAGGRNIQYF.

A note on this clonotype: A much larger clone sits a single nucleotide away, making a read error possible. This chain uses TRBV4-1 with TRBJ2-5; the match to TRBD2 covers 11 bases. The J call could be wrong; TRBJ2-7 is a better fit for the DNA end. The germline V gene encodes CDR1 MGHRA and CDR2 YSYEKL. The CDR3 has 15 amino acids. The CDR3 DNA follows: TGCACCAGCAGCCAACCACTAGCGGGGGCATACGAGCAGTACTTC. Translated, it gives CTSSQPLAGAYEQYF.

This clonotype was seen ten or more times. The chain recombines TRBV20-1 with TRBJ1-2; 9 nucleotides line up with TRBD1. V lost 6 bases to trimming and J lost 5 bases; unmatched junction nucleotides: 4. Germline CDR1 is DFQATT and CDR2 is SNEGSKA (reference sequence). This CDR3 comprises 12 residues. As DNA, the CDR3 is TGCAGTGCACGGGGACAGGGATATGGCTACACCTTC. Translating gives CSARGQGYGYTF.

The DNA for the CDR3 is TGCAGTGCTACCCAAAGACAGGGAAGGATCGGCAATCAGCCCCAGCATTTT. It is translated as CSATQRQGRIGNQPQHF. The chain recombines TRBV20-1 with TRBJ1-5; 7 bases are a match to TRBD1. Per germline, CDR1 DFQATT and CDR2 SNEGSKA (reference sequence). This CDR3 is built from 17 residues. With V trimmed by 4 bases and J by 2 bases, 14 bases remained unmatched.

This clonotype was seen ten or more times. V is TRBV30 and J is TRBJ1-6, with D unresolved. CDR1 is GTSNPN and CDR2 is SVGIG in the germline V gene (reference sequence). Trimming took 3 bases from V and 4 from J, leaving 13 bases between them. The CDR3 sequence is 15 residues long. The CDR3: CAWSRTVQYNSPLHF. CDR3 DNA sequence: TGTGCCTGGAGCCGAACGGTACAGTATAATTCACCCCTCCACTTT. The complete variable domain, with remaining parts taken from reference TRBV30 and TRBJ1-6, reads SQTIHQWPATLVQPVGSPLSLECTVEGTSNPNLYWYRQAAGRGLQLLFYSVGIGQISSEVPQNLSASRPQDRQFILSSKKLLLSDSGFYLCAWSRTVQYNSPLHFGNGTRLTVT.

The J gene is TRBJ2-2, the V gene TRBV11-2, with D possibly being TRBD1 or TRBD2 (5 bases each). The ends were cut back, 2 bases at V and 5 bases at J, with 15 bases in the middle. There are 16 residues in the CDR3. The germline CDR1 and CDR2 sequences are SGHAT and FQNNGV. DNA of the CDR3: TGTGCCAGCAGCTTATATCAGGGCGGCGGGACCGGGGAGCTGTTTTTT. This sequence encodes CASSLYQGGGTGELFF.

This rearrangement joins TRBV4-1 to TRBJ1-2; no reliable D call. Germline CDR1 is MGHRA and CDR2 is YSYEKL. This CDR3 region has 12 residues. V lost 0 bases and J lost 6, with 5 bases in between. CDR3 nucleotides: TGCGCCAGCAGCCAAGATTACAATGGCTACACCTTC. Its protein is CASSQDYNGYTF.

This rearrangement joins TRBV7-2 to TRBJ2-7; TRBD2 aligns across 12 bases. The germline V gene has CDR1 SGHTA and CDR2 FQGNSA. V was clipped by 3 bases and J by 6 bases; unmatched bases: 12. The CDR3 is 17 residues long. CDR3 in DNA: TGTGCCAGCAGCTTCCCCAAGACTAGCGGGAGTGAGCGCGAGCAGTACTTC. It encodes CASSFPKTSGSEREQYF.

Only a few counts were recorded for this clonotype. J is TRBJ2-1 and V is TRBV27, with D perhaps TRBD2 (7 bases). The V and J ends lost 7 bases and 9 bases respectively, with 25 bases between them. Germline V gene data show CDR1 as MNHEY and CDR2 as SMNVEV (reference sequence). This CDR3 has 16 amino acids. The CDR3 DNA reads as TGTGCCAGCAACCGGCAGGGGCGGGGGCGATATAGTGAGCAGTTCTTC. Residues: CASNRQGRGRYSEQFF.

This clonotype was observed a few times. In DNA, the CDR3 is TGCAGTGCCAGGGGACGGGTCCCCTCCTACAATGAGCAGTTCTTC. Amino acid sequence: CSARGRVPSYNEQFF. The J gene is TRBJ2-1, the V gene TRBV20-1, with TRBD1 as a possible D gene (6 bases). V lost 6 bases to trimming and J lost 0 bases, with 15 bases between them. The germline V gene encodes CDR1 DFQATT and CDR2 SNEGSKA (reference sequence). The CDR3 is 15 residues long.

The table lists this clonotype with a few counts. This chain links TRBV7-3 with TRBJ2-1, with TRBD2 matching over 8 bases. J lost 8 bases, V lost 2 bases, and 11 bases had no gene match. The CDR3 consists of 16 residues. Looked up from germline, CDR1 is SGHTA and CDR2 is FQGTGA. The CDR3 nucleotides read TGTGCCAGCAGCTTATATCAGCGGGGGAGGGCGGATGAGCAGTTCTTC. Its protein product is CASSLYQRGRADEQFF. Looking up the rest from reference TRBV7-3 and TRBJ2-1 gives the full variable domain: GAGVSQTPSNKVTEKGKYVELRCDPISGHTALYWYRQSLGQGPEFLIYFQGTGAADDSGLPNDRFFAVRPEGSVSTLKIQRTERGDSAVYLCASSLYQRGRADEQFFGPGTRLTVL.

The chain employs TRBV5-5 and TRBJ2-2, with D hard to call. V lost 1 base and J lost 1, with 8 bases in between. The CDR3 runs to 15 residues. Germline CDR1 reads SGHKS; CDR2 reads YYEKEE (reference sequence). DNA of the CDR3: TGTGCCAGCAGCTTGCACCGACAGAACACCGGGGAGCTGTTTTTT. Its protein product is CASSLHRQNTGELFF.

This clonotype showed up just a few times. This chain uses TRBV10-2 with TRBJ2-7; 8 bases are shared with TRBD2. The CDR3 length is 15 residues. CDR1 is WSHSY, CDR2 SAAADI, per germline. Germline trimming cut 4 bases from V and 0 bases from J; bases unmatched to any gene: 5. The CDR3 DNA is TGCGCCAGCAGTGGGTGGCTAGCGGGCTCCTACGAGCAGTACTTC. It encodes CASSGWLAGSYEQYF.

This clonotype was seen more than once but under ten times. The V gene is TRBV7-2, the J gene TRBJ2-7, with TRBD1 as a possible D gene (6 bases). The germline CDR1 and CDR2 sequences are SGHTA and FQGNSA. This CDR3 has 14 amino acids. Trimming took 1 base from V and 4 from J, leaving 11 bases between them. The CDR3 loop is CASSLGWTEYEQYF. Here the CDR3 DNA reads TGTGCCAGCAGCTTAGGTTGGACAGAGTACGAGCAGTACTTC.

V is TRBV20-1 and J is TRBJ2-3; TRBD2 agrees at 11 bases. The CDR3 extends over 17 amino acids. Germline V gene sequence: CDR1 DFQATT, CDR2 SNEGSKA (reference sequence). J was trimmed by 4 bases and V by 0 bases; bases with no gene match: 9. The CDR3 loop is CSARDPLAGGRADTQYF. In nucleotides, the CDR3 is TGCAGTGCTAGAGATCCTCTAGCGGGGGGTAGGGCAGATACGCAGTATTTT.

The sample holds many counts of this clonotype. The chain carries TRBV7-2 and TRBJ2-7, with 9 positions matching TRBD2. Germline V gene sequence: CDR1 SGHTA, CDR2 FQGNSA. The CDR3 is 14 residues long. V was pared by 5 bases and J by 2 bases, with 4 bases of the junction left unmatched. The CDR3 sequence is CASSLQRGAYEQYF. CDR3 DNA: TGTGCCAGCAGCCTACAGCGGGGGGCCTACGAGCAGTACTTC.

On this clonotype: The junction departs from the called germline gene at one end, perhaps through a read error. V and J are TRBV28 and TRBJ2-4; TRBD1 agrees at 7 bases. The DNA matches TRBJ2-5 better at its end, which makes the J call doubtful. The CDR3 totals 18 residues. Germline loops: CDR1 MDHEN, CDR2 SYDVKM. For the CDR3, the DNA is TGTGTCAGCAGCAGGGACAGCTTAAACCTACCATTTCAAGGGACCCAGTACTTC. Protein sequence: CVSSRDSLNLPFQGTQYF.

This clonotype was picked up a small number of times. The chain joins TRBV7-2 to TRBJ2-1; TRBD1 agrees at 7 bases. Germline values: CDR1 SGHTA, CDR2 FQGNSA. V dropped 4 bases and J dropped 5; count of bases not matched to a gene: 5. The CDR3 is 14 amino acids. The CDR3, as DNA: TGTGCCAGCAGCTATAGACAGGGTCACAATGAGCAGTTCTTC. Its translation is CASSYRQGHNEQFF.

The genes are TRBV10-1 and TRBJ2-1, with 9 positions matching TRBD2. Trimming cost V 0 bases and J 3 bases; bases outside gene matches: 3. This CDR3 is built from 16 residues. From germline, CDR1 is WNHNN and CDR2 SYGVQD (reference sequence). CDR3 in amino acids: CASSESSLAGYNEQFF. The CDR3 bases are TGCGCCAGCAGTGAGTCGTCACTAGCGGGCTACAATGAGCAGTTCTTC.

This clonotype appeared a few times. This chain links TRBV5-1 with TRBJ2-2; TRBD1 or TRBD2 may be the D gene (6 bases each). Trimming left V 0 bases short and J 6 bases short, with 15 bases between. Germline V gene data show CDR1 as SGHRS and CDR2 as YFSETQ. This CDR3 is built from 16 residues. In DNA, the CDR3 is TGCGCCAGCAGCTTGGCCATCGCGGAGGGGGCCGGGGAGCTGTTTTTT. Its translation: CASSLAIAEGAGELFF.